This entry lists 20 T cell receptor beta chains sequenced from one sample in a study of cytomegalovirus exposure and HLA in healthy donors (dated by TCRdb to the late 2010s). Libraries were prepared through the immunoSEQ multiplex PCR assay. For the multiplex PCR, a mixture combining 60 forward primers for TCR Vbeta segments and 13 reverse primers for TCR Jbeta segments was used. TCRdb's version of the immuneACCESS table is confined to in-frame rearrangements and falls short of the full clone set. An unresolved V gene accounts for under half of the shortfall where checked; the remainder is of unknown origin. A total of approximately 120,000 clones appear in this sample, 65% to 80% of them only once. The ten largest clones capture less than 15% of the sample. The sequenced sample was PBMCs. Every receptor here comes from a woman aged 60-75 years in good health and CMV-seropositive.

CDR3 loop: CASRMGQGYGYTF. CDR3 DNA: TGTGCCAGCCGCATGGGACAGGGCTATGGCTACACCTTC. The chain couples TRBV7-2 to TRBJ1-2; 9 nucleotides agree with TRBD1. The V gene end was trimmed by 8 bases and the J gene end by 4 bases; junction bases not matched to a gene: 5. The germline V gene encodes CDR1 SGHTA and CDR2 FQGNSA. The CDR3 is made up of 13 amino acids.

This clone was observed a single time. The chain joins TRBV14 to TRBJ1-4; no clear D gene. There are 12 residues in the CDR3. V lost 1 base and J 10 bases, leaving 7 bases between the germline ends. Per the germline V gene, CDR1 is SGHDN and CDR2 is FVKESK. CDR3 coding DNA: TGTGCCAGCAGCCAAGCGACACTAAAACTGTTTTTT. Its translation is CASSQATLKLFF.

The chain has TRBV9 and TRBJ1-2; 7 nucleotides align to TRBD1. Trimming at V came to 3 bases and at J to 2 bases, leaving 4 bases not matched to a gene. The CDR3 extends over 14 amino acids. Germline assignment: CDR1 SGDLS and CDR2 YYNGEE. The CDR3 sequence: CASSAQGPNYGYTF. The CDR3 DNA follows: TGTGCCAGCAGCGCACAGGGGCCCAACTATGGCTACACCTTC. Full variable domain (missing parts from reference TRBV9 and TRBJ1-2): DSGVTQTPKHLITATGQRVTLRCSPRSGDLSVYWYQQSLDQGLQFLIQYYNGEERAKGNILERFSAQQFPDLHSELNLSSLELGDSALYFCASSAQGPNYGYTFGSGTRLTVV.

The chain recombines TRBV15 with TRBJ2-7; possible D gene TRBD1, 5 bases. The CDR3 extends over 14 amino acids. Germline CDR1 LNHNV, CDR2 YYDKDF (reference sequence). Between the trimmed V and J ends, which lost 1 base and 5 bases, there was a span of 12 bases. The CDR3 coding sequence is TGTGCCACCAGCAGAGTCGCGACAGCTGACGAGCAGTACTTC. Translation gives CATSRVATADEQYF.

The V gene is TRBV13, the J gene TRBJ2-2; 12 bases line up with TRBD2. This CDR3 is 18 amino acids long. V was pared by 2 bases and J by 4 bases, with 8 bases of the junction left unmatched. Germline assignment: CDR1 PRHDT and CDR2 FYEKMQ (reference sequence). Here the CDR3 reads CASSLYGLAGGGTGELFF. The CDR3, as DNA: TGTGCCAGCAGCTTATACGGCCTAGCGGGAGGGGGCACCGGGGAGCTGTTTTTT.

The V call is TRBV30, the J call TRBJ2-7, with D tentatively TRBD1 (7 bases). The CDR3 is 13 residues long. Germline assignment: CDR1 GTSNPN and CDR2 SVGIG (reference sequence). With 7 bases removed from V and 9 bases from J, the gap between germline ends came to 22 bases. CDR3: CALDKPGGSGQYF. CDR3 coding DNA: TGTGCCTTGGATAAACCAGGGGGTAGCGGGCAGTACTTC.

This chain joins TRBV30 and TRBJ2-7; weak D call: TRBD2 (5 bases). The CDR3 has 11 residues. Trimming removed 5 bases from V and 4 bases from J, with 9 bases in between. Looked up from germline, CDR1 is GTSNPN and CDR2 is SVGIG (reference sequence). The CDR3, as DNA: TGTGCCTGGGATGAGGGTTACGAGCAGTACTTC. This sequence encodes CAWDEGYEQYF.

This chain connects TRBV7-2 to TRBJ1-2, with TRBD1 identical over 7 bases. Trimming took 8 bases from V and 5 from J; bases not matched to a gene: 11. Per the germline V gene, CDR1 is SGHTA and CDR2 is FQGNSA. The length of the CDR3 is 14 residues. CDR3 region: CASLRRGGLYGYTF. The CDR3 nucleotides read TGTGCCAGCCTTAGACGAGGGGGCCTATATGGCTACACCTTC. The variable domain in full, completed from reference TRBV7-2 and TRBJ1-2, reads GAGVSQSPSNKVTEKGKDVELRCDPISGHTALYWYRQSLGQGLEFLIYFQGNSAPDKSGLPSDRFSAERTGGSVSTLTIQRTQQEDSAVYLCASLRRGGLYGYTFGSGTRLTVV.

Only one count was recorded for this clone. V is TRBV7-6 and J is TRBJ2-7; 13 nucleotides align to TRBD2. After removal of 6 bases from V and 4 bases from J, the junction contained 9 bases not matched to a gene. The CDR3 spans 16 residues. From germline, CDR1 is SGHVS and CDR2 FNYEAQ. CDR3: CASSYGGGLAGYEQYF. DNA for the CDR3: TGTGCCAGCAGTTACGGAGGGGGACTAGCGGGATACGAGCAGTACTTC.

V gene TRBV5-1 combines with J gene TRBJ1-1, with a possible D match to TRBD1 (5 bases). This CDR3 spans 16 amino acids. V gave up 0 bases and J gave up 3 bases, with 15 bases separating them. The germline V gene encodes CDR1 SGHRS and CDR2 YFSETQ. As DNA, the CDR3 is TGCGCCAGCAGCTTGGCCGGGCAGTCGGGGGACACTGAAGCTTTCTTT. The encoded protein is CASSLAGQSGDTEAFF. Full variable domain (rest looked up from reference TRBV5-1 and TRBJ1-1): KAGVTQTPRYLIKTRGQQVTLSCSPISGHRSVSWYQQTPGQGLQFLFEYFSETQRNKGNFPGRFSGRQFSNSRSEMNVSTLELGDSALYLCASSLAGQSGDTEAFFGQGTRLTVV.

This clone was detected only a few times. This chain joins TRBV2 and TRBJ1-5, with TRBD1 matching 7 bases. V lost 6 bases and J lost 0; bases outside the gene matches: 2. Germline V gives CDR1 SNHLY, CDR2 FYNNEI. The CDR3 has 14 amino acids. The CDR3 loop is CASRGQYSNQPQHF. CDR3 coding DNA: TGTGCCAGCAGGGGACAGTATAGCAATCAGCCCCAGCATTTT.

This chain connects TRBV7-3 to TRBJ2-3; TRBD1 agrees at 9 bases. The CDR3 has 14 amino acids. Germline V lookup: CDR1 SGHTA, CDR2 FQGTGA. J lost 5 bases, V lost 3 bases, and 3 bases had no gene match. CDR3 coding DNA: TGTGCCAGCAGCTTGACAGGGGGGCTAGATACGCAGTATTTT. It encodes CASSLTGGLDTQYF.

This clone was observed a single time. V gene TRBV9 combines with J gene TRBJ2-1; TRBD2 aligns across 9 bases. CDR3 size: 15 residues. With V trimmed by 0 bases and J by 7 bases, 5 bases remained unmatched. The germline V gene has CDR1 SGDLS and CDR2 YYNGEE. The CDR3 loop is CASSVVLAGPNEQFF. DNA for the CDR3: TGTGCCAGCAGCGTAGTACTAGCGGGCCCGAATGAGCAGTTCTTC.

This sequence joins TRBV30 and TRBJ2-7, with 9 nucleotides matching TRBD2. The CDR3 spans 14 residues. The J segment lost 3 bases and the V segment lost 2 bases, leaving 5 bases of the junction unmatched. Germline-derived CDR1 and CDR2 are GTSNPN and SVGIG (reference sequence). Written as DNA, the CDR3 is TGTGCCTGGAGTTTTAATAGCGGGAGCTACGAGCAGTACTTC. Translating it yields CAWSFNSGSYEQYF.

The rearrangement uses TRBV14 and TRBJ2-5; TRBD2 matches at 15 bases. Trimming at V came to 6 bases and at J to 5 bases, leaving 13 bases not matched to a gene. The CDR3 has 18 residues. From germline, CDR1 is SGHDN and CDR2 FVKESK. The CDR3, as DNA: TGTGCCAGCAGTGAGCTATGGACTAGCGGGAGGGGTACGGAGACCCAGTACTTC. Amino acid sequence: CASSELWTSGRGTETQYF.

CDR3 DNA sequence: TGTGCCAGCAGTGGACTAGCGGGAGGTACGCAGTATTTT. Translating it yields CASSGLAGGTQYF. The chain joins TRBV6-4 to TRBJ2-3; TRBD2 aligns across 13 bases. The CDR3 has 13 amino acids. Germline V gene sequence: CDR1 MRHNA, CDR2 SNTAGT. The ends lost 4 bases at V and 8 bases at J; junction bases unmatched: 0.

Note on this clone: The identical CDR3 is also encoded by other nucleotide sequences in the sample. The CDR3 loop is CASSSGQSGYTF. As DNA, the CDR3 is TGTGCCAGCAGCTCCGGACAAAGTGGCTACACCTTC. The chain recombines TRBV7-9 with TRBJ1-2, with D perhaps TRBD1 (5 bases). V was cut by 4 bases and J by 7 bases, with 10 bases left in between. The CDR3 spans 12 residues. Germline-derived CDR1 and CDR2 are SEHNR and FQNEAQ (reference sequence).

This chain uses TRBV19 with TRBJ2-5, with D perhaps TRBD2 (5 bases). The CDR3 runs to 16 residues. The ends were cut back, 6 bases at V and 5 bases at J, with 22 bases in the middle. Germline V CDR1 and CDR2: LNHDA, SQIVND (reference sequence). CDR3 bases: TGTGCCAGTAGCGAGGACGGATCCGGGGATCTCGAGACCCAGTACTTC. It specifies CASSEDGSGDLETQYF.

The chain recombines TRBV4-1 with TRBJ2-3, with 9 bases aligning to TRBD2. The CDR3 consists of 18 residues. Trimming removed 4 bases from V and 2 bases from J; junction bases left unmatched: 13. Germline V gene data show CDR1 as MGHRA and CDR2 as YSYEKL. In nucleotides, the CDR3 is TGCGCCAGCAGCCGAATAAAGGGACTAGCTAGTATCACAGATACGCAGTATTTT. This codes for CASSRIKGLASITDTQYF.

CDR3 nucleotide sequence: TGTGCCTGGAGTGTACTCGGGACAGGGAATGAAAAACTGTTTTTT. It translates to CAWSVLGTGNEKLFF. The J gene is TRBJ1-4, the V gene TRBV30, with 9 nucleotides matching TRBD1. The CDR3 length is 15 residues. After removal of 0 bases from V and 5 bases from J, the junction contained 4 bases not matched to a gene. Germline CDR1 reads GTSNPN; CDR2 reads SVGIG (reference sequence).